This note documents a single T cell receptor (beta chain) sequence. Its recognized antigen is unknown. Base qualities are missing; no much larger clone stands one base away. The CDR3, cysteine through phenylalanine, is 14 amino acids long. The CDR3 DNA has 42 bases and is translated from base 1. The data originate from a study of cytomegalovirus exposure and HLA in healthy donors (dated by TCRdb to 2016 to 2017). Regarding the research as a whole: According to an earlier analysis of a few hundred of the donors, about 179 million T cells yielded roughly 110 million unique TCR beta sequences and approximately 300 Gb of sequence data. In the later analysis, no new phenotypic data were used to find candidate immune exposures; instead, reliance was placed on TCR beta sequences and their occurrence across donors. Of the 350 to 400 genotyped donors, about 84% fell in the genetic ancestry cluster associated with self-reported Caucasian donors. HLA typing covered class I and class II loci at four-digit resolution. In an earlier analysis of 587 of the donors, high-throughput TCR beta sequencing was used to judge whether each TCR beta V gene segment behaved as functional or pseudogenic. Genome-wide SNP genotypes for about 65% of the 666 donors were used in a later genetic analysis, which treated that subset as a discovery cohort. Using immunosequencing, the study profiled T cell repertoires from about 610 subjects and related those repertoires to cytomegalovirus serostatus. An early release covering roughly 640 HLA-typed donors comprised approximately 300 gigabases of sequencing data and tens of millions of unique TCR sequences. Among 398 genotyped donors of the cohort, an average of approximately 240,000 unique TCR beta nucleotide sequences were sequenced per donor, 15% to 20% of them non-productive. To predict cytomegalovirus infection status, the study combined high-throughput TCR immunosequencing, statistical association of individual TCRs with disease status, and machine learning. A later analysis re-examined previously published TCR beta repertoires from roughly 720 donors and added high-resolution HLA genotyping to investigate patterns of TCR occurrence. Donor age, sex, ethnicity and CMV serostatus were collected together with the repertoire data. A handful of DR-DQ haplotypes were treated as single units for association and clustering because of strong linkage in the cohort. The study aimed to test whether cataloging public T cell receptors could reveal signatures of past pathogen exposure. A separate validation cohort of roughly 120 different subjects was used in addition to the 666-subject first cohort. All discovery cohort repertoires had been generated on a single sequencing platform. Typing coverage differed by locus: A, B, C, DRB1 and DQB1 were typed in roughly 620-630 donors, DQA1 in about 500, DPA1 in 600 to 610, and DPB1 in just under 490. Here is what the overall study found, with its caveats: Sequencing depth was assumed to be roughly uniform across donors in the presence/absence analyses, though that assumption may not hold. HLA typing was unavailable for some donors at each locus, so association tests used only the typed subset. Broadly in line with IMGT annotations, most TCR beta V segments showed up in productive rearrangements about 90% or about 30% of the time in an earlier analysis of 450 to 600 of the donors. For the cohort, immune exposure information was limited to CMV serostatus. Compared with equally common non-associated chains, HLA-associated TCR beta chains in a later analysis were more clonally expanded and had lower generation probabilities. Compared with the approximately 700-donor mean, donors in an Asian-associated ancestry cluster had fewer N-insertions in productive TCRs, according to a later genetic analysis. A later analysis associated approximately 17,000 TCR beta sequences with specific HLA alleles at a false discovery rate of 0.05. A group of highly shared sequence variants was considered likely to be a technical artifact of the sequencing pipeline. A later analysis found that most CMV-associated TCR beta chains appeared HLA-restricted, with HLA associations seemingly driven largely by CMV exposure. Only TCR beta chains were sequenced in this cohort, and the absence of alpha or paired-chain data limited detectable features. Because counts were too low, 15 to 20 rarely observed V segments, including chromosome 9 orphons, were excluded from the earlier analysis of under 650 of the donors. When HLA alleles, especially DR and DQ, strongly co-occurred, attributing TCR associations to individual alleles was difficult. A further reported finding was that TCR beta sequences accurately predicted the HLA-A and HLA-B alleles for most subjects in the first cohort. In the study, around 150 TCR beta chains were listed as associated with cytomegalovirus. An association between a missense DCLRE1C variant and V-gene and J-gene trimming of TCR beta chains was found in a later genetic analysis and replicated in an independent cohort. Correlated functional status among segregating V segments might reflect linkage disequilibrium, but an unknown experimental factor could not be ruled out. The classifier was reported to diagnose cytomegalovirus status with high specificity and sensitivity in both the original and validation cohorts. A later analysis found that TCR association rates varied across HLA loci, with DRB1 alleles showing the most associated TCRs and HLA-C alleles the fewest. In a later analysis, several top co-occurrence clusters were reported to appear linked to parvovirus B19, influenza, CMV and Epstein-Barr virus. According to the authors, the approach could potentially be generalized to other disease states and immunological phenotypes. Most TCR sequences were seen in very few donors, while some public TCRs were found in many individuals. Because the 87-base-pair reads could not distinguish some IMGT-functional V segments, including TRBV6-2 and TRBV6-3, those segments were excluded. In vitro tests confirmed that three of the cytomegalovirus-associated TCR beta chains recognize cytomegalovirus antigens.

The library was built by means of the immunoSEQ multiplex PCR assay. A mixture of 60 forward primers for TCR Vbeta segments and 13 reverse primers for TCR Jbeta segments was used in the multiplex PCR. The CDR3 region of rearranged TCR beta genes was amplified from genomic DNA with a multiplex PCR assay. The Illumina HiSeq System was used to sequence the amplified TCR beta libraries as 87-base-pair reads. Turning to the authors' computational methods: In a later analysis, some 80 million unique TCR beta chains were counted across the 650 to 750 repertoires, and some 10 million of these chains were shared by at least two donors. Raw reads were error-corrected and collapsed into unique sequences with a nearest-neighbor algorithm that merged closely related sequences to remove PCR and sequencing errors. V, D and J gene segments were assigned by aligning CDR3 sequences to IMGT reference sequences. For a sequence to be retained, a match of at least six nucleotides to both a V gene segment and a J gene segment was required. A rearrangement was called productive if the CDR3 had no stop codons and remained in frame with V and J, and every other rearrangement was called non-productive. Following IMGT convention, CDR3 was defined as the stretch from the second conserved V-encoded cysteine to the conserved J-encoded phenylalanine. Sequences without an unambiguous match to a single V gene segment were excluded from the earlier analysis of several hundred of the donors. An earlier analysis of a few hundred of the donors classified V segments as functional when productive rearrangements were above 56.7% and as segregating when the standard deviation between donors was above 5%. To diagnose cytomegalovirus status from the catalog of TCR beta chain sequences, a statistical classification framework was built. In a later analysis, V and J genes were assigned by comparing TCR nucleotide sequences against IMGT/GENE-DB human TR gene sequences. Using the TCRdist pipeline, a later analysis assigned CDR3 sequences along with most-parsimonious VDJ recombination scenarios. In a later analysis, every TCR beta chain was defined by the combination of its CDR3 amino acid sequence and its V-gene family, and reads without a unique V-gene family were dropped. A later analysis removed several hundred highly shared, low-generation-probability nucleotide sequences to deal with suspected cross-contamination and a sequencing artifact. A later analysis calculated a clonal expansion index for each public chain from normalized within-repertoire ranks of inferred template counts. A later analysis computed generation probabilities with a VDJ recombination model fitted to out-of-frame rearrangements, and checked the results against IGoR. A later analysis scored TCR-TCR, TCR-HLA and TCR-CMV co-occurrence with hypergeometric tests, applying a repertoire-size bias correction to TCR pairs. False discovery rates were estimated in a later analysis by permuting HLA or CMV assignments 20 times. A later analysis grouped co-occurring TCRs with DBSCAN, adding TCRdist sequence similarity when clustering within HLA-allele-positive subsets. Repertoires with fewer than 30,000 or more than 120,000 public chains were left out of co-occurrence clustering, as were about 5 repertoires with anomalous nucleotide sharing. TCRdb mirrors the immuneACCESS table, restricted to in-frame sequences. Some clones are absent from its copies; in checked studies, under half trace to an unresolved V gene, and the reason for the others is unknown. D and trimming come from the DNA, and the V and J calls and clone size come from that table. Within this sample are about 120,000 clones, with about 80% of them counted one time only. Of the sample, just over 1% is held by the ten largest clones.

The cohort consisted of approximately 690 healthy bone marrow donors. Cohort members were all nominally healthy when sampled, although unrecorded immune exposures were likely present. CMV serostatus was recorded as positive for almost 300 and negative for about 50% of the 666 cohort members, whereas no CMV serostatus was recorded for the donor in question. A peripheral blood sample was provided by each donor, and peripheral blood mononuclear cells were used for TCR beta sequencing. The Qiagen DNeasy Blood Extraction Kit was used to extract genomic DNA from the blood cell samples. The TCR was taken from a human donor in good health. The rearrangement joined TRBV21-1 to TRBJ1-1; TRBD1 reflects the table's D call only, with no check against the DNA. TRBV21-1 constitutes a pseudogene. What was sequenced was PBMCs. The DNA sequence is given as TGTGCCAGCAGCGCCCGGGGGGGACAGGGGAAAGCTTTCTTT. Its protein product is CASSARGGQGKAFF.